This T cell receptor beta chain was found in a study of cytomegalovirus exposure and HLA in healthy donors. The CDR3 length is 15 residues. Per the germline V gene, CDR1 is SGHNT and CDR2 is YYREEE (reference sequence). V was pared by 4 bases and J by 7 bases, with 20 bases between. Study outcomes and limitations: Later work found that TCR association rates differed between HLA loci; DRB1 had the most and HLA-C the fewest.

The PCR used 60 Vbeta and 13 Jbeta primers. Original methodology: In a later analysis, of some 80 million unique beta chains, approximately 10 million appeared in at least two donors. Profiled with immunoSEQ multiplex PCR; TCRdb holds only in-frame clones, not every one. The V and J calls and clone size are taken from that table; D and trimming were inferred from the DNA. The repertoire table contains approximately 110,000 clones. Concerning this clone: Its antigen remains unidentified.

The chain has TRBV5-4 and TRBJ1-2; D unresolved. The sample was PBMCs. This sequence was found in a man in his late teens or twenties in good health and CMV-seronegative. The CDR3 spells CASSPLEGGSTGYTF. The CDR3 coding sequence is TGTGCCAGCAGCCCACTGGAGGGCGGAAGTACTGGCTACACCTTC.